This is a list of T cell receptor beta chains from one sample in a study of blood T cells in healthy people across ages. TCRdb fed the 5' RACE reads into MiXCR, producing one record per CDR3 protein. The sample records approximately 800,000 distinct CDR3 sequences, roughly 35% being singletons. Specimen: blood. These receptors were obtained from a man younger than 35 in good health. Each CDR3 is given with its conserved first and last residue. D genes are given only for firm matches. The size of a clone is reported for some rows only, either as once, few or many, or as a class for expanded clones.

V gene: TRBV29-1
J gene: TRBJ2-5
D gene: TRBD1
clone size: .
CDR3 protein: CSTTGGGTQETQYF
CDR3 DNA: TGCAGCACAACAGGGGGCGGAACTCAAGAGACCCAGTACTTC

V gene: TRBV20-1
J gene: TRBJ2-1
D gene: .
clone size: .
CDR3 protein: CSATTIGTSGDEQFF
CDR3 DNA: TGCAGTGCTACTACCATAGGGACCTCGGGAGATGAGCAGTTCTTC

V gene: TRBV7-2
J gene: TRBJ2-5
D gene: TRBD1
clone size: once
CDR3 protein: CASSVEGASETQYF
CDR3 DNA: TGTGCCAGCAGCGTAGAGGGGGCGAGTGAGACCCAGTACTTC

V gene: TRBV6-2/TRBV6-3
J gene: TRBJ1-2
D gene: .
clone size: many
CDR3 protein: CASSYSRGSGYGYTF
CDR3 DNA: TGTGCCAGCAGTTACTCGAGGGGCTCGGGCTATGGCTACACCTTC

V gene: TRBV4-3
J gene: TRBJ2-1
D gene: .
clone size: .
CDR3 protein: CASSQGHLEQETQFF
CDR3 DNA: TGCGCCAGCAGCCAAGGACACCTAGAACAAGAGACCCAGTTCTTC

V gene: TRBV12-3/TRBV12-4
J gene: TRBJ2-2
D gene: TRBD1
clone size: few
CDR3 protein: CASSFDWTGDYTGELFF
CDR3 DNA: TGTGCCAGCAGTTTTGATTGGACAGGGGACTACACCGGGGAGCTGTTTTTT

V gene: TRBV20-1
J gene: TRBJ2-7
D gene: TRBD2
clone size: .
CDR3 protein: CSASSFGGGAYNEQYF
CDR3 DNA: TGCAGTGCTAGTTCGTTCGGCGGGGGAGCGTACAATGAGCAGTACTTC

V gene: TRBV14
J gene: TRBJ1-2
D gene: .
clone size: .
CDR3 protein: CASRPTDNYGYTF
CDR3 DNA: TGTGCCAGCAGGCCCACTGATAACTATGGCTACACCTTC

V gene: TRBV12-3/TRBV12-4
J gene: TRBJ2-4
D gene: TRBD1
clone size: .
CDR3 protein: CASSLGTGGVKNIQYF
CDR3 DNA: TGTGCCAGCAGTTTGGGGACAGGGGGTGTCAAAAACATTCAGTACTTC

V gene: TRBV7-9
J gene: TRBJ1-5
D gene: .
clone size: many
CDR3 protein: CASSLGTQPQHF
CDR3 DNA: TGTGCCAGCAGCTTAGGGACTCAGCCCCAGCATTTT

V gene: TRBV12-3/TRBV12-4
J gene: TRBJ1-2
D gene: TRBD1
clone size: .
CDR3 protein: CASSYPTGASNYGYTF
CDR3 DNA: TGTGCCAGCAGTTATCCGACAGGGGCCTCTAACTATGGCTACACCTTC

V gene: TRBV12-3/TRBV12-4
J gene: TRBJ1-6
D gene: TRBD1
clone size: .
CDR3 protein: CASRTKKLGGQINSPLHF
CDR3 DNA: TGTGCCAGCAGAACAAAGAAGCTGGGGGGACAGATTAATTCACCCCTCCACTTT

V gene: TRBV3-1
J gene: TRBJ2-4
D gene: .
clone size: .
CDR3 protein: CASSQPGTTGDIQYF
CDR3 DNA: TGTGCCAGCAGCCAGCCAGGAACGACGGGGGACATTCAGTACTTC

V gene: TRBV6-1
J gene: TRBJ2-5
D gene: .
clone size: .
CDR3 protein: CASSEAEETQYF
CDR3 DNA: TGTGCCAGCAGTGAAGCCGAGGAGACCCAGTACTTC

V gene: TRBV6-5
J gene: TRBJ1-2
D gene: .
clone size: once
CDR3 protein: CARSYTGHYGYTF
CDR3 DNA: TGTGCCCGCAGTTACACGGGGCACTATGGCTACACCTTC

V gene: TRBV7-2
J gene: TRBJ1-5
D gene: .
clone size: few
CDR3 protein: CASSFSDNSNQPQHF
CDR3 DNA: TGTGCCAGCAGCTTCTCGGACAATAGCAATCAGCCCCAGCATTTT

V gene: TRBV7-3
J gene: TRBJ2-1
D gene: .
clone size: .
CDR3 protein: CASSFDRTGYEQFF
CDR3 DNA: TGTGCCAGCAGCTTCGATCGGACCGGGTATGAGCAGTTCTTC

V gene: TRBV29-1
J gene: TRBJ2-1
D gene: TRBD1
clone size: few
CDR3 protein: CSVEAGTGDSEQFF
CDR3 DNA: TGCAGCGTGGAGGCCGGGACAGGGGATAGCGAGCAGTTCTTC

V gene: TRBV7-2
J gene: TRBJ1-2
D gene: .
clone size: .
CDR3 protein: CASSGQAVADISYTF
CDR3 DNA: TGTGCCAGCAGCGGGCAGGCCGTCGCCGATATCAGCTACACCTTC

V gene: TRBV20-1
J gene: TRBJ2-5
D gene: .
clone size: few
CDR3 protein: CSAELGDEQYF
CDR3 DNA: TGCAGTGCGGAACTCGGCGATGAGCAGTACTTC

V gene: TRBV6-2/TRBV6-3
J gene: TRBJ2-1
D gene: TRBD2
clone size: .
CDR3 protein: CASSYSTSGGNNGQFF
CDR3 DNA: TGTGCCAGCAGTTACTCGACTAGCGGGGGAAACAATGGGCAGTTCTTC

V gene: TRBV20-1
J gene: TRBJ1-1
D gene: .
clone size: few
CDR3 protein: CSARRAGRSTEAFF
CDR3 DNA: TGCAGTGCTAGGAGGGCAGGGAGGAGCACTGAAGCTTTCTTT

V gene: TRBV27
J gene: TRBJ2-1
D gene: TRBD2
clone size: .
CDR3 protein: CASSPSGLAGPFYNEQFF
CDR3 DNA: TGTGCCAGCAGTCCCTCGGGACTAGCGGGGCCCTTCTACAATGAGCAGTTCTTC

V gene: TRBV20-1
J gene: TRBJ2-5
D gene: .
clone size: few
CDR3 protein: CSAISTQETQYF
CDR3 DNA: TGCAGTGCTATATCGACCCAAGAGACCCAGTACTTC

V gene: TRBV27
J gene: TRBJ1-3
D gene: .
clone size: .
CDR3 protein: CASSTGRTSSGNTIYF
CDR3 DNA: TGTGCCAGCAGTACGGGTAGGACTTCCTCTGGAAACACCATATATTTT

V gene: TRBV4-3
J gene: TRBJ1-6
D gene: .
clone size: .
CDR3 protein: CASSRWTEDNSPPHF
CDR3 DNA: TGCGCCAGCAGCCGATGGACAGAGGATAATTCACCCCCCCACTTT

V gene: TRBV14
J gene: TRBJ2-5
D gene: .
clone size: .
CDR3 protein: CASSQGLRPETQYF
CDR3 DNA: TGTGCCAGCAGCCAGGGACTTCGTCCGGAGACCCAGTACTTC

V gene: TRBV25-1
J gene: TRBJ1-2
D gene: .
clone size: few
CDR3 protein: CASRSHNYGYTF
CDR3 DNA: TGTGCCAGCAGGTCTCATAACTATGGCTACACCTTC

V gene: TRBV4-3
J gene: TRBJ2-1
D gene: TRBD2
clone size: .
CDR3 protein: CASSQGPSGGKSSYNEQFF
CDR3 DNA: TGCGCCAGCAGCCAAGGGCCTAGCGGGGGGAAGAGCTCCTACAATGAGCAGTTCTTC

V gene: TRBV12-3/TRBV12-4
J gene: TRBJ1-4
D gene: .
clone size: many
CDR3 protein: CASSSDRTFNEKLFF
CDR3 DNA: TGTGCCAGCAGTTCGGACCGGACGTTTAATGAAAAACTGTTTTTT

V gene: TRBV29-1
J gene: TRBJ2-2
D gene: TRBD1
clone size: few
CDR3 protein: CSVLDRGVTGELFF
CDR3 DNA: TGCAGCGTTTTGGACAGGGGGGTCACCGGGGAGCTGTTTTTT

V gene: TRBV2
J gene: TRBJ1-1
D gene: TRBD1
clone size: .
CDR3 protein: CASAPGTGETEAFF
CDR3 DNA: TGTGCCAGCGCGCCCGGGACAGGGGAAACTGAAGCTTTCTTT

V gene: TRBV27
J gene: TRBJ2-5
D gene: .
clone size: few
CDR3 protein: CASSLGRVLETQYF
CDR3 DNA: TGTGCCAGCAGTCTTGGGCGGGTCTTGGAGACCCAGTACTTC

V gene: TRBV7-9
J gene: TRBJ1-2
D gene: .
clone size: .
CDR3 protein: CASSLPNSDGYTF
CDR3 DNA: TGTGCCAGCAGCTTACCAAACAGTGATGGCTACACCTTC

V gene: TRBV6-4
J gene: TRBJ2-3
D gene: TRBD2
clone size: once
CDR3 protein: CASSERAGGGDTQYF
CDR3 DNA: TGTGCCAGCAGTGAAAGAGCGGGGGGAGGAGATACGCAGTATTTT

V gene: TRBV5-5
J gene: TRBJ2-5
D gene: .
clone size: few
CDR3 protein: CASSLEAGRMEQYF
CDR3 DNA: TGTGCCAGCAGCTTGGAAGCGGGCAGGATGGAGCAGTACTTC

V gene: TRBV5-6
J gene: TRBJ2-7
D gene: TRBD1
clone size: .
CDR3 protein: CASSPSRDSRYEQYF
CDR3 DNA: TGTGCCAGCAGCCCCAGTCGGGACAGTCGCTACGAGCAGTACTTC

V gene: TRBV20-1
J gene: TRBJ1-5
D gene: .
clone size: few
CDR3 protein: CSARDTGNWGQPQHF
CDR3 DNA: TGCAGTGCTAGAGATACAGGGAATTGGGGCCAGCCCCAGCATTTT

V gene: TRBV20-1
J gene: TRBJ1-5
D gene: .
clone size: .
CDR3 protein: CSASDEGRRYSNQPQHF
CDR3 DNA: TGCAGTGCGAGCGATGAGGGACGGAGATATAGCAATCAGCCCCAGCATTTT

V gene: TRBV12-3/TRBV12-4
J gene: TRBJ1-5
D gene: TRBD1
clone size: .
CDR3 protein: CASSLEGGHSNQPQHF
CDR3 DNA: TGTGCCAGCAGTTTAGAAGGGGGCCATAGCAATCAGCCCCAGCATTTT

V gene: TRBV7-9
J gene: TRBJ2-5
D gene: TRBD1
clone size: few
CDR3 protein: CASRPKWGQGQETQYF
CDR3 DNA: TGTGCCAGCAGACCTAAGTGGGGACAGGGTCAAGAGACCCAGTACTTC

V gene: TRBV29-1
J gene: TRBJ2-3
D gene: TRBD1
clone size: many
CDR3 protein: CSVRQGGTDTQYF
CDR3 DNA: TGCAGCGTTCGACAGGGAGGCACAGATACGCAGTATTTT

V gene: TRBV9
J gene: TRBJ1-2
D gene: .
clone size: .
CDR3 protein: CASRKGYGYTF
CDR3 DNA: TGTGCCAGCAGAAAGGGCTATGGCTACACCTTC

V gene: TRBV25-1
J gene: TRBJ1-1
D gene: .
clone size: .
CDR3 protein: CASSESLWGEAFF
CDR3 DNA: TGTGCCAGCAGTGAATCCCTCTGGGGTGAAGCTTTCTTT